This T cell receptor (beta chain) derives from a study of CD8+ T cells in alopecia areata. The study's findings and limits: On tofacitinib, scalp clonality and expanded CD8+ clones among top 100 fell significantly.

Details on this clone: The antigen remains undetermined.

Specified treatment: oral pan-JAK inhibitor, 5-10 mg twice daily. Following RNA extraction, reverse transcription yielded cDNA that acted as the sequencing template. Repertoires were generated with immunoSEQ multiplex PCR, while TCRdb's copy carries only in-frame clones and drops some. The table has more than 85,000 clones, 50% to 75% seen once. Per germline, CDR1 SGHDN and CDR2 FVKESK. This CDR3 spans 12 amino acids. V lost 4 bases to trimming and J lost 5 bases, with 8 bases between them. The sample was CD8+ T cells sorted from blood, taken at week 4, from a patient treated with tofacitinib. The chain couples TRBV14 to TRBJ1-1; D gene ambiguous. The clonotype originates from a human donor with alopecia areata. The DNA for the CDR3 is TGTGCCAGCAGCCTGGCATCGACTGAAGCTTTCTTT. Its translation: CASSLASTEAFF.